This T cell receptor beta chain was obtained from a study of blood T cell repertoires in COVID-19 (dated by TCRdb to 2018 to 2020). For the study in its entirety: The collaborator samples originated in the United States, Italy and Spain and spanned the acute and convalescent phases of COVID-19. The material from the prospective study consisted of cDNA or gDNA derived from T cells, B-cell-depleted T cells, or PBMCs. Subjects who had been exposed to COVID-19, were actively infected with it, or had recovered from it provided the deeply sampled blood TCRbeta repertoires that made up the dataset. The repertoires were made available in a free public database intended to serve as a resource for research on the immune response to SARS-CoV-2. Samples came from the ongoing ImmuneRACE study (first 160 participants) plus 1,254 subjects from 6 global collaborators. Nearly every sample came with metadata listing a de-identified subject ID, COVID-19 status, age in years and sex. Where HLA class I and class II types were available, the types were taken from metadata supplied by the sample provider, not from assay-based typing. Overall study outcomes, separate from this receptor: The quantity of clinical and demographic metadata differed by source and by participant and was supplied without curation.

TCRbeta CDR3 regions were amplified from genomic DNA using the immunoSEQ Assay, a bias-controlled multiplex PCR. The authors' analysis ran thus. Nucleated cell counts per sample were estimated from amplification of reference gene primers within the assay. To quantify the absolute abundance of each unique TCRbeta CDR3 rearrangement, sequence reads were collapsed and filtered. Productive Simpson clonality was computed per sample as the square root of Simpson's diversity index over productive rearrangements. As stored in TCRdb, this immuneACCESS dataset retains in-frame rearrangements with V and J assigned. A fraction of the clones does not appear; measured against another copy, unresolved V genes explain less than half of the discrepancy, and the remainder lacks a known reason. From that table come the V and J calls and clone size; the DNA was used to work out D and trimming. The table for this sample lists tens of thousands of clones; over 75% of them were counted only once. The top ten clones comprise less than 2.5% of the sample.

Whole blood was collected in K2EDTA tubes by collaborating institutions according to the institutions' own protocols. For TCRbeta analysis, collaborators shipped samples in one of three forms: frozen whole blood, isolated PBMCs, or DNA extracted from either of those sample types. About this clone itself: Its cognate antigen has yet to be identified. Base qualities are missing; no much larger clone stands one base away.

Spanning cysteine to phenylalanine, the CDR3 consists of 13 amino acids. The sequence is cut down to CDR3 DNA, 39 bases in frame from base 1. Trimming at the junction amounts to 0 bases on V and 5 bases on J, and the germline ends lie 7 bases apart. The germline V gene (reference sequence) specifies LGHDT as CDR1 and YNNKEL as CDR2. This chain joins TRBV3-1 (or the pseudogene TRBV3-2) to TRBJ1-1, with the identity of the D gene unclear. Sequenced: peripheral blood. The clonotype originates from a woman in her 70s with acute or convalescent COVID-19. The DNA sequence is given as TGTGCCAGCAGCCAAGAGGGGAGAACTGAAGCTTTCTTT. Its product reads: CASSQEGRTEAFF.